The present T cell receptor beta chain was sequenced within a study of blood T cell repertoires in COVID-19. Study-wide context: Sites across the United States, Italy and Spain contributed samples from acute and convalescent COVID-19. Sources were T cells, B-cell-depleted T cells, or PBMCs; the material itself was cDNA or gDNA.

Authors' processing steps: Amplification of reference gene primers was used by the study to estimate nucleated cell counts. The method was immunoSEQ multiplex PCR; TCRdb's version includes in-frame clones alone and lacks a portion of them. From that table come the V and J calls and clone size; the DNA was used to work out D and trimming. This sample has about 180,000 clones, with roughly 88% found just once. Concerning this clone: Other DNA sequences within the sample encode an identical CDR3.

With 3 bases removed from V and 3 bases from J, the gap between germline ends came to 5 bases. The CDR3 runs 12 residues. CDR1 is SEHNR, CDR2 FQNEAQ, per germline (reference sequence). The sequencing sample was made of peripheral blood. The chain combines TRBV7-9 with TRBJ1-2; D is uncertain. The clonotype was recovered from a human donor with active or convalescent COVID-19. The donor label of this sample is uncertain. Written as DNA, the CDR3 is TGTGCCAGCAGCTTCGAGGACTATGGCTACACCTTC. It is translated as CASSFEDYGYTF.